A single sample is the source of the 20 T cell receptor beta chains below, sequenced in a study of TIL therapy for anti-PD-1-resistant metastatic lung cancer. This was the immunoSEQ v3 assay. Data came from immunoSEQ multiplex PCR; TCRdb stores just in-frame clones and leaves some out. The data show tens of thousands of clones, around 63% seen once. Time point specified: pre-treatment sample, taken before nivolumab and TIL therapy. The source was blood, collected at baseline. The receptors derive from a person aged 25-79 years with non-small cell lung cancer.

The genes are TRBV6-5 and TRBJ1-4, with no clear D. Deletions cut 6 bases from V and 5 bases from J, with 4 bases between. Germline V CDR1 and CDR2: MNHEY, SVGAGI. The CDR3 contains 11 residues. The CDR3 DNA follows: TGTGCCAGCAGACTAAATGAAAAACTGTTTTTT. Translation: CASRLNEKLFF.

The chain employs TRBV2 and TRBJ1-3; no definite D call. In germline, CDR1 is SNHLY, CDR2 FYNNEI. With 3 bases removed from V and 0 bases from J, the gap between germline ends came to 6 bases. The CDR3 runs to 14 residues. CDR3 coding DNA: TGTGCCAGCAGTGACCTGCCCTCTGGAAACACCATATATTTT. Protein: CASSDLPSGNTIYF. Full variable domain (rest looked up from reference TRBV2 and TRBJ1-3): EPEVTQTPSHQVTQMGQEVILRCVPISNHLYFYWYRQILGQKVEFLVSFYNNEISEKSEIFDDQFSVERPDGSNFTLKIRSTKLEDSAMYFCASSDLPSGNTIYFGEGSWLTVV.

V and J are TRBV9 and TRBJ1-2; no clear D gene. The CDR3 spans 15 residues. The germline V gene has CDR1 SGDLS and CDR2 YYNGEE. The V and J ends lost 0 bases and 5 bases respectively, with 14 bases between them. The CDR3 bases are TGTGCCAGCAGCGTAGAAGACACCCTGGGGTATGGCTACACCTTC. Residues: CASSVEDTLGYGYTF.

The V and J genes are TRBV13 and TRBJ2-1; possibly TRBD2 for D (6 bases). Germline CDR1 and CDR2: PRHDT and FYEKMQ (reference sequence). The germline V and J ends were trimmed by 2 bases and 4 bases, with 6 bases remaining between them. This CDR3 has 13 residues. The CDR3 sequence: CASSLLAYNEQFF. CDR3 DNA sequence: TGTGCCAGCAGCTTACTAGCGTACAATGAGCAGTTCTTC.

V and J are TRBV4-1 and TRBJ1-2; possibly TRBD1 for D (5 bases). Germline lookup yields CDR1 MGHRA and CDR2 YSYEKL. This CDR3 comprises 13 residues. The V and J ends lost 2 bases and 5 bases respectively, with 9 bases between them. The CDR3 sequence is CASSQTGGYGYTF. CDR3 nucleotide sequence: TGCGCCAGCAGCCAAACAGGAGGTTATGGCTACACCTTC.

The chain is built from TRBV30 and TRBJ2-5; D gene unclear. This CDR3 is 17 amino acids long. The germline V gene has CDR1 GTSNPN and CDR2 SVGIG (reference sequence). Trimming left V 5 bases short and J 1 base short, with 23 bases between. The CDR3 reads CAWGFHFTGIRQETQYF. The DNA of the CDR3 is TGTGCCTGGGGTTTCCATTTTACGGGTATACGCCAAGAGACCCAGTACTTC.

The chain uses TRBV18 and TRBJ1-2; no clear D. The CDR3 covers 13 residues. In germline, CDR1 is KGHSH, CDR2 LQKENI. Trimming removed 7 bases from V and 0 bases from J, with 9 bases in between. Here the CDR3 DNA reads TGTGCCAGCTTGAACAGTACTAACTATGGCTACACCTTC. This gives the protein CASLNSTNYGYTF. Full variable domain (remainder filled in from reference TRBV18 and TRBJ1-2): NAGVMQNPRHLVRRRGQEARLRCSPMKGHSHVYWYRQLPEEGLKFMVYLQKENIIDESGMPKERFSAEFPKEGPSILRIQQVVRGDSAAYFCASLNSTNYGYTFGSGTRLTVV.

The CDR3 nucleotides are TGTGCCAGCAGCTTACTAGCGGGTAGCACAGATACGCAGTATTTT. Translation: CASSLLAGSTDTQYF. The chain employs TRBV5-4 and TRBJ2-3; 9 bases fit TRBD2. This CDR3 has 15 amino acids. Germline-derived CDR1 and CDR2 are SGHNT and YYREEE (reference sequence). Germline trimming cut 2 bases from V and 0 bases from J; bases unmatched to any gene: 1.

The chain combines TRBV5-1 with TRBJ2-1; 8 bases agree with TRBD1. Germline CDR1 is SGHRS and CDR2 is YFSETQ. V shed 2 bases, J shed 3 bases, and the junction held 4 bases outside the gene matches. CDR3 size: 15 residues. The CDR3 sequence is CASSLGQGIYNEQFF. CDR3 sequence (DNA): TGCGCCAGCAGCTTAGGACAGGGTATCTACAATGAGCAGTTCTTC.

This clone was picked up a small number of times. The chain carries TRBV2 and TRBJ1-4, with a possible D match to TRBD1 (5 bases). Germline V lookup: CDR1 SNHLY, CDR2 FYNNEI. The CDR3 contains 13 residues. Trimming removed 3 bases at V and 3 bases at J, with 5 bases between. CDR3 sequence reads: CASSDRANEKLFF. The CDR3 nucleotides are TGTGCCAGCAGTGACAGGGCTAATGAAAAACTGTTTTTT.

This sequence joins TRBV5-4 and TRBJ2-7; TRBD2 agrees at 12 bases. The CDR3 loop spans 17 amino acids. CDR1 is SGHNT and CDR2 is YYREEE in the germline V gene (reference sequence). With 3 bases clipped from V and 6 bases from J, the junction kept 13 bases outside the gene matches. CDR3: CASSYTGLAGWNGEQYF. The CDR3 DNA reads TGTGCCAGCAGCTATACTGGACTAGCGGGATGGAATGGCGAGCAGTACTTC.

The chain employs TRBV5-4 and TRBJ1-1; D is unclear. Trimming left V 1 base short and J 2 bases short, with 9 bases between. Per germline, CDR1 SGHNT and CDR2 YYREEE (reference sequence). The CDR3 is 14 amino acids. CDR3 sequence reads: CASSLSLGNTEAFF. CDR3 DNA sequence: TGTGCCAGCAGCTTGTCTCTGGGAAACACTGAAGCTTTCTTT.

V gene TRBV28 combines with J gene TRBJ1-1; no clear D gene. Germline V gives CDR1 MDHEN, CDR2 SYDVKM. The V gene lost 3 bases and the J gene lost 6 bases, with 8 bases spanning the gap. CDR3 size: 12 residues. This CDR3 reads CASSLGEAEAFF. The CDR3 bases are TGTGCCAGCAGTTTGGGCGAGGCTGAAGCTTTCTTT.

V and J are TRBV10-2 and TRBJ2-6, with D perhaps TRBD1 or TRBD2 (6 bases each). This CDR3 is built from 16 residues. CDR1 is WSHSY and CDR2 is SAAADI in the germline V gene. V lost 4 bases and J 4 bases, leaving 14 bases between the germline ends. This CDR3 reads CASSGLGGTGANVLTF. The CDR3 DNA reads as TGCGCCAGCAGTGGGCTAGGGGGGACAGGGGCCAACGTCCTGACTTTC.

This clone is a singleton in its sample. CDR3 DNA sequence: TGTGCCACCAGCAAGTCCACTCACACGTCGCGGGGTGAAAAACTGTTTTTT. This gives the protein CATSKSTHTSRGEKLFF. The V call is TRBV15, the J call TRBJ1-4, with no clear D. Trimming pared 4 bases from V and 7 bases from J, leaving 22 bases between. The CDR3 spans 17 residues. Germline CDR1 LNHNV, CDR2 YYDKDF (reference sequence).

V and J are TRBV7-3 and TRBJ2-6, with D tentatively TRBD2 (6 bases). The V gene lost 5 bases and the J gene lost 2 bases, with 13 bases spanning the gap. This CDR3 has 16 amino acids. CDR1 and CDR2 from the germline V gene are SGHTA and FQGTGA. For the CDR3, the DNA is TGTGCCAGCAGCCCACGGGGGAGCGCTGGGGCCAACGTCCTGACTTTC. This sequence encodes CASSPRGSAGANVLTF.

The chain's CDR3 is CASGLRGWSYEQYF. For the CDR3, the DNA is TGTGCTAGTGGTTTGAGGGGTTGGTCCTACGAGCAGTACTTC. This chain connects TRBV12-5 to TRBJ2-7; tentatively, D is TRBD1 (5 bases). V gave up 2 bases and J gave up 1 base, with 9 bases separating them. The CDR3 runs to 14 residues. Germline CDR1 LGHNT, CDR2 FRNRAP.

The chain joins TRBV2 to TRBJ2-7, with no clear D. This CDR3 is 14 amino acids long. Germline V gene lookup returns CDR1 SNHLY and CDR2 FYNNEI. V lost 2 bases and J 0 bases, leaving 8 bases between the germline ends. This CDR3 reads CASSETLHSYEQYF. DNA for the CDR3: TGTGCCAGCAGTGAAACGCTCCACTCCTACGAGCAGTACTTC. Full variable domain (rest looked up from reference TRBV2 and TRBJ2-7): EPEVTQTPSHQVTQMGQEVILRCVPISNHLYFYWYRQILGQKVEFLVSFYNNEISEKSEIFDDQFSVERPDGSNFTLKIRSTKLEDSAMYFCASSETLHSYEQYFGPGTRLTVT.

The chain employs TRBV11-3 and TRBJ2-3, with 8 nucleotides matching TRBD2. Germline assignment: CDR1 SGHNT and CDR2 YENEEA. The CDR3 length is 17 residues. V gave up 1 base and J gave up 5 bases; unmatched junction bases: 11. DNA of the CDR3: TGTGCCAGCAGCTTAGTGTTCAGCGGGAGAGGGGGAGATACGCAGTATTTT. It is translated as CASSLVFSGRGGDTQYF.

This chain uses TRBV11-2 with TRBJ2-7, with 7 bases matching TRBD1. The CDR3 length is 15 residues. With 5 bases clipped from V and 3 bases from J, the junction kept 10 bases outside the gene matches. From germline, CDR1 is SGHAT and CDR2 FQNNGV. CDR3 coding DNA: TGTGCCAGCAGCCAAGAGGGGGCGTTTCTCTACGAGCAGTACTTC. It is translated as CASSQEGAFLYEQYF.